The next 32 T cell receptor beta chains were all read from a single sample in a study of T cell repertoires in cytomegalovirus infection. Each CDR3 protein is one row after TCRdb ran MiXCR on the reads. The repertoire holds about 320,000 distinct CDR3 sequences, with around 9.5% as singletons. Sequences were obtained from PBMCs. These TCRs come from a human donor in good health (CMV status not recorded). Some clones in this sample may be carry-over from other donors' samples.

This clonotype was observed a handful of times. The chain links TRBV6-1 to TRBJ1-1; D perhaps matches TRBD1 (5 bases). V was cut by 2 bases and J by 4 bases, with 14 bases left in between. CDR1 and CDR2 from the germline V gene are MNHNS and SASEGT. This CDR3 is built from 15 residues. This CDR3 reads CASSEMSSRGTEAFF. The CDR3 coding sequence is TGTGCCAGCAGTGAAATGTCGTCAAGGGGCACTGAAGCTTTCTTT.

In this sample, this clonotype turned up many times. The gene calls are TRBV7-2 and TRBJ2-1; D is unresolved. V lost 3 bases to trimming and J lost 8 bases, with 20 bases between them. Germline values: CDR1 SGHTA, CDR2 FQGNSA. This CDR3 has 16 residues. The CDR3 sequence is CASSFRGGPKLDEQFF. The DNA for the CDR3 is TGTGCCAGCAGCTTCCGAGGCGGTCCCAAACTCGATGAGCAGTTCTTC.

This clonotype came up a few times. This chain joins TRBV19 and TRBJ2-1, with D perhaps matching TRBD1 (5 bases). CDR3 length equals 17 residues. The ends were cut back, 0 bases at V and 2 bases at J, with 14 bases in the middle. Germline loops: CDR1 LNHDA, CDR2 SQIVND (reference sequence). CDR3 DNA sequence: TGTGCCAGTAGTATAGAGGTGTGGGGCAGAACCTACAATGAGCAGTTCTTC. Translation gives CASSIEVWGRTYNEQFF.

The chain recombines TRBV7-3 with TRBJ2-2; D is perhaps TRBD1 (5 bases). From germline, CDR1 is SGHTA and CDR2 FQGTGA. The CDR3 is 14 amino acids. Deletions cut 5 bases from V and 0 bases from J, with 7 bases between. The CDR3 loop reads CASSRQPNTGELFF. CDR3 in DNA: TGTGCCAGCAGCCGACAGCCGAACACCGGGGAGCTGTTTTTT.

Many counts were recorded for this clonotype. This sequence joins TRBV14 and TRBJ1-2; tentatively, D is TRBD1 (6 bases). V lost 10 bases to trimming and J lost 5 bases, with 23 bases between them. CDR1 SGHDN and CDR2 FVKESK come from the germline V gene. The CDR3 loop spans 15 amino acids. The CDR3 nucleotides are TGTGCCACTTCGCCCCCCAGGGGCGCGCGGTATGGCTACACCTTC. It specifies CATSPPRGARYGYTF.

This clonotype came up once. J is TRBJ1-4 and V is TRBV7-9; 7 positions match TRBD1. Germline V gene data show CDR1 as SEHNR and CDR2 as FQNEAQ (reference sequence). This CDR3 has 15 amino acids. V trimming: 5 bases; J trimming: 8 bases; junction bases outside the gene matches: 11. CDR3 sequence: CASSPGGQSGEKLFF. The DNA for the CDR3 is TGTGCCAGCAGCCCGGGGGGACAGTCGGGGGAAAAACTGTTTTTT.

The chain carries TRBV30 and TRBJ1-1; D might be TRBD1 (6 bases). The CDR3 runs to 14 residues. Germline CDR1 GTSNPN, CDR2 SVGIG (reference sequence). Trimming pared 3 bases from V and 5 bases from J, leaving 16 bases between. Here the CDR3 DNA reads TGTGCCTGGAGCCGGTGGGGGGGCGGAACTGAAGCTTTCTTT. This translates into CAWSRWGGGTEAFF.

This clonotype was found many times. The chain links TRBV12-3 or TRBV12-4 to TRBJ2-5; perhaps D is TRBD1 or TRBD2 (5 bases each). V shed 6 bases and J shed 4 bases, with 18 bases lying between them. This CDR3 is 15 amino acids long. CDR3 amino acids: CASSTGPGPLETQYF. CDR3 coding DNA: TGTGCCAGCAGCACCGGACCGGGACCTTTAGAGACCCAGTACTTC.

This clonotype was seen a handful of times. The V call is TRBV27, the J call TRBJ2-2; D is uncertain. V was pared by 3 bases and J by 6 bases, with 11 bases between. The germline CDR1 and CDR2 sequences are MNHEY and SMNVEV (reference sequence). The CDR3 contains 14 residues. The CDR3 nucleotides read TGTGCCAGCAGTTTGGGAAGTAGTCCCGGGGAGCTGTTTTTT. It encodes CASSLGSSPGELFF.

There are a few counts of this clonotype. The V and J genes are TRBV6-6 and TRBJ2-7; 8 bases match TRBD1. Trimming took 6 bases from V and 3 from J; bases not matched to a gene: 4. This CDR3 is 13 amino acids long. The germline V gene has CDR1 MNHNY and CDR2 SVGAGI (reference sequence). CDR3 DNA: TGTGCCAGCAGACAGGGGGGATTCTACGAGCAGTACTTC. Residues: CASRQGGFYEQYF.

The sample holds many counts of this clonotype. This chain's CDR3 is CAWSGGGELFF. In nucleotides, the CDR3 is TGTGCCTGGAGTGGAGGCGGGGAGCTGTTTTTT. The chain combines TRBV30 with TRBJ2-2; D gene unclear. The germline V and J ends were trimmed by 1 base and 7 bases, with 4 bases remaining between them. CDR3 size: 11 residues. Germline loops: CDR1 GTSNPN, CDR2 SVGIG (reference sequence).

The genes are TRBV5-5 and TRBJ1-5; D unclear. V lost 4 bases and J lost 8, with 19 bases in between. Looked up from germline, CDR1 is SGHKS and CDR2 is YYEKEE (reference sequence). This CDR3 is built from 15 residues. CDR3 sequence: CASSPLGRPVEPQHF. The CDR3 nucleotides are TGTGCCAGCAGCCCCCTGGGCAGGCCTGTTGAGCCCCAGCATTTT.

This chain links TRBV6-6 with TRBJ2-1; no firm D call. The V end lost 7 bases, the J end lost 7 bases, and 17 bases lay between the germline ends. This CDR3 region has 14 residues. Germline CDR1 reads MNHNY; CDR2 reads SVGAGI (reference sequence). The CDR3 here is CASISPGSANEQFF. The CDR3 DNA sequence: TGTGCCAGCATATCCCCGGGCTCGGCAAATGAGCAGTTCTTC.

The rearrangement joins TRBV20-1 to TRBJ1-5, with TRBD1 identical over 8 bases. This CDR3 has 19 residues. The ends lost 6 bases at V and 0 bases at J; junction bases unmatched: 19. Germline V CDR1 and CDR2: DFQATT, SNEGSKA (reference sequence). This CDR3 reads CSAQTGTGRGGNSNQPQHF. CDR3 coding DNA: TGCAGTGCCCAGACCGGGACAGGCCGGGGGGGAAATAGCAATCAGCCCCAGCATTTT.

This clonotype was counted a few times. The genes are TRBV20-1 and TRBJ2-7; 8 nucleotides line up with TRBD2. The CDR3 extends over 13 amino acids. J lost 2 bases, V lost 6 bases, and 6 bases had no gene match. Germline V CDR1 and CDR2: DFQATT, SNEGSKA (reference sequence). The CDR3 region has the DNA TGCAGTGCAGTCAGCGGGAGAACCTACGAGCAGTACTTC. Translated: CSAVSGRTYEQYF.

This clonotype was observed a handful of times. The chain combines TRBV7-9 with TRBJ1-6, with 8 bases fitting TRBD1. V lost 2 bases and J lost 7; bases outside the gene matches: 4. This CDR3 is 15 amino acids long. The germline V gene encodes CDR1 SEHNR and CDR2 FQNEAQ (reference sequence). The CDR3 here is CASSLMAGGNSPLHF. The CDR3 nucleotides are TGTGCCAGCAGCTTAATGGCAGGGGGCAATTCACCCCTCCACTTT.

The V gene is TRBV20-1, the J gene TRBJ2-1; D unclear. V shed 6 bases and J shed 4 bases, with 4 bases lying between them. This CDR3 spans 10 amino acids. Per germline, CDR1 DFQATT and CDR2 SNEGSKA (reference sequence). The CDR3 protein is CSASYNEQFF. CDR3 coding DNA: TGCAGTGCGTCTTACAATGAGCAGTTCTTC.

This clonotype was counted only a few times. The CDR3: CASRPQTTGNTEAFF. The CDR3 DNA reads as TGTGCCAGTAGGCCACAGACAACGGGGAACACTGAAGCTTTCTTT. The chain couples TRBV19 to TRBJ1-1; no definite D call. The CDR3 is made up of 15 amino acids. Trimming shortened V by 6 bases and J by 1 base, and 15 bases separated the two germline ends. Per the germline V gene, CDR1 is LNHDA and CDR2 is SQIVND (reference sequence).

This clonotype was seen repeatedly, ten times or more. The rearrangement uses TRBV7-2 and TRBJ1-2, with 9 bases matching TRBD1. Trimming took 5 bases from V and 6 from J; bases not matched to a gene: 7. Germline CDR1 SGHTA, CDR2 FQGNSA. This CDR3 is built from 14 residues. The CDR3 protein is CASSRRDRVNGYTF. Here the CDR3 DNA reads TGTGCCAGCAGCAGGAGGGACAGGGTGAATGGCTACACCTTC.

This clonotype was counted many times. The chain employs TRBV7-2 and TRBJ1-1; D is possibly TRBD1 (5 bases). Germline lookup yields CDR1 SGHTA and CDR2 FQGNSA. The CDR3 runs to 16 residues. V was pared by 1 base and J by 9 bases, with 21 bases between. CDR3 region: CASSLGGTSVRVKAFF. The CDR3 DNA reads as TGTGCCAGCAGCTTAGGAGGGACCTCGGTCAGGGTCAAAGCTTTCTTT.

This clonotype was counted a few times. The gene calls are TRBV27 and TRBJ2-7; 9 bases line up with TRBD2. Germline assignment: CDR1 MNHEY and CDR2 SMNVEV (reference sequence). The CDR3 is 15 amino acids. With 2 bases clipped from V and 2 bases from J, the junction kept 4 bases outside the gene matches. The CDR3 spells CASSLSGRITYEQYF. CDR3 nucleotides: TGTGCCAGCAGTTTAAGCGGGAGGATTACCTACGAGCAGTACTTC.

This clonotype was observed at least ten times. V is TRBV4-2 and J is TRBJ2-7, with TRBD2 identical over 13 bases. The germline V gene has CDR1 LGHNA and CDR2 YNFKEQ. Trimming removed 3 bases from V and 3 bases from J; junction bases left unmatched: 5. The CDR3 is 16 amino acids. CDR3 nucleotides: TGTGCCAGCAGCCATGCGACTAGCGGGGGGATCTACGAGCAGTACTTC. It specifies CASSHATSGGIYEQYF.

Many counts were recorded for this clonotype. The CDR3 DNA follows: TGCAGTGCTAACTGGATCGGGACAGGGGTATTCTTAAGCTACACCTTC. This codes for CSANWIGTGVFLSYTF. V is TRBV20-1 and J is TRBJ1-2; TRBD1 matches at 10 bases. The CDR3 sequence is 16 residues long. V was pared by 4 bases and J by 9 bases, with 17 bases of the junction left unmatched. Germline assignment: CDR1 DFQATT and CDR2 SNEGSKA (reference sequence).

This clonotype was recorded a few times. The gene calls are TRBV28 and TRBJ2-3; the match to TRBD2 covers 9 bases. The CDR3 extends over 15 amino acids. With V trimmed by 5 bases and J by 4 bases, 7 bases remained unmatched. The germline V gene encodes CDR1 MDHEN and CDR2 SYDVKM. As DNA, the CDR3 is TGTGCCAGCAGTGGCGGGAGGGCCCCCCCAGATACGCAGTATTTT. Translating it yields CASSGGRAPPDTQYF.

This clonotype was observed a few times. The chain uses TRBV14 and TRBJ2-1; 7 bases match TRBD2. The V segment lost 5 bases and the J segment 10 bases; nucleotides outside the gene matches: 8. This CDR3 is built from 13 residues. Germline V gives CDR1 SGHDN, CDR2 FVKESK. CDR3 residues: CASSSGLGREQFF. The CDR3 coding sequence is TGTGCCAGCAGCTCTGGACTAGGGAGGGAGCAGTTCTTC.

The table lists this clonotype with many counts. The chain combines TRBV7-2 with TRBJ1-3; D remains ambiguous. The CDR3 covers 16 residues. The V and J ends lost 5 bases and 0 bases respectively, with 14 bases between them. The germline gives CDR1 SGHTA, CDR2 FQGNSA. CDR3 in DNA: TGTGCCAGCAGCACTTACCTCCTAAGCTCTGGAAACACCATATATTTT. Amino acid sequence: CASSTYLLSSGNTIYF.

This clonotype was observed a few times. V is TRBV11-1 and J is TRBJ2-2, with D maybe TRBD2 (6 bases). In germline, CDR1 is SGHAT, CDR2 FQDESV (reference sequence). This CDR3 contains 16 residues. With 6 bases removed from V and 0 bases from J, the gap between germline ends came to 14 bases. This CDR3 is CASRIGGTSNTGELFF. CDR3 DNA: TGTGCCAGCAGAATCGGTGGGACTTCGAACACCGGGGAGCTGTTTTTT. The variable domain in full, with the rest retrieved from reference TRBV11-1 and TRBJ2-2, is EAEVAQSPRYKITEKSQAVAFWCDPISGHATLYWYRQILGQGPELLVQFQDESVVDDSQLPKDRFSAERLKGVDSTLKIQPAELGDSAMYLCASRIGGTSNTGELFFGEGSRLTVL.

The J gene is TRBJ1-6, the V gene TRBV5-5; TRBD1 agrees at 10 bases. CDR1 and CDR2 from the germline V gene are SGHKS and YYEKEE (reference sequence). This CDR3 comprises 16 residues. V was clipped by 4 bases and J by 7 bases; unmatched bases: 8. This CDR3 reads CASSLARDRGNSPLHF. The CDR3, as DNA: TGTGCCAGCAGCCTAGCCAGGGACAGGGGAAATTCACCCCTCCACTTT.

The sample holds many counts of this clonotype. The rearrangement links TRBV7-2 to TRBJ1-5; tentative D call: TRBD1 (5 bases). The CDR3 runs 13 residues. Germline V gene sequence: CDR1 SGHTA, CDR2 FQGNSA. This CDR3 reads CASRAGWNQPQHF. Written as DNA, the CDR3 is TGTGCTAGCCGAGCAGGGTGGAATCAGCCCCAGCATTTT.

This clonotype was observed at least ten times. The chain is built from TRBV11-2 and TRBJ2-2; 7 bases are a match to TRBD1. Germline CDR1 and CDR2: SGHAT and FQNNGV. The ends lost 5 bases at V and 1 base at J; junction bases unmatched: 10. There are 17 residues in the CDR3. The CDR3 loop reads CASSAHPGQLNTGELFF. The CDR3 DNA is TGTGCCAGCAGCGCCCACCCGGGACAGCTGAACACCGGGGAGCTGTTTTTT.

The gene calls are TRBV7-9 and TRBJ1-1, with D perhaps TRBD1 (5 bases). Germline CDR1 and CDR2: SEHNR and FQNEAQ (reference sequence). There are 17 residues in the CDR3. With 4 bases removed from V and 1 base from J, the gap between germline ends came to 19 bases. CDR3 residues: CASSSPRRGAGNTEAFF. The CDR3 coding sequence is TGTGCCAGCAGCTCCCCGAGGCGAGGGGCAGGGAACACTGAAGCTTTCTTT. Based on the CDR3 plus reference TRBV7-9 and TRBJ1-1, the full variable domain is DTGVSQNPRHKITKRGQNVTFRCDPISEHNRLYWYRQTLGQGPEFLTYFQNEAQLEKSRLLSDRFSAERPKGSFSTLEIQRTEQGDSAMYLCASSSPRRGAGNTEAFFGQGTRLTVV.

This clonotype was counted many times. The rearrangement links TRBV7-2 to TRBJ2-2; D perhaps matches TRBD1 (5 bases). V lost 2 bases, J lost 2 bases, and 12 bases lay in between. The CDR3 is 16 residues long. The V gene's germline CDR1 is SGHTA and CDR2 FQGNSA. The DNA for the CDR3 is TGTGCCAGCAGCTTACTGACAGCATTTAACACCGGGGAGCTGTTTTTT. Residues: CASSLLTAFNTGELFF. The full variable domain, rest sourced from reference TRBV7-2 and TRBJ2-2, is GAGVSQSPSNKVTEKGKDVELRCDPISGHTALYWYRQSLGQGLEFLIYFQGNSAPDKSGLPSDRFSAERTGGSVSTLTIQRTQQEDSAVYLCASSLLTAFNTGELFFGEGSRLTVL.